The 9 T cell receptor beta chains below were found in one sample sequenced in a study of high-grade serous ovarian cancer treatment subgroups. Data came from immunoSEQ multiplex PCR; TCRdb stores just in-frame clones and leaves some out. The sample carries about 10,000 clones, 55% to 70% recorded once. Tumor tissue was taken before any definitive surgery or chemotherapy was given. Source material: tumor tissue. These TCRs come from a human donor with high-grade serous ovarian cancer.

The chain carries TRBV7-3 and TRBJ2-1; 7 nucleotides match TRBD1. CDR1 is SGHTA, CDR2 FQGTGA, per germline. The CDR3 has 15 residues. With V trimmed by 4 bases and J by 7 bases, 10 bases remained unmatched. CDR3 in DNA: TGTGCCAGCAGCTCTGATAACAGGGGTTGGAATGAGCAGTTCTTC. It translates to CASSSDNRGWNEQFF.

The rearrangement joins TRBV7-2 to TRBJ2-3, with 11 bases that match TRBD2. Germline-derived CDR1 and CDR2 are SGHTA and FQGNSA. J was trimmed by 1 base and V by 5 bases; bases with no gene match: 5. This CDR3 is built from 16 residues. The CDR3 is CASSPIAGGGTDTQYF. In DNA form, the CDR3 reads TGTGCCAGCAGCCCAATAGCGGGAGGGGGCACAGATACGCAGTATTTT. Based on the CDR3 plus reference TRBV7-2 and TRBJ2-3, the full variable domain is GAGVSQSPSNKVTEKGKDVELRCDPISGHTALYWYRQSLGQGLEFLIYFQGNSAPDKSGLPSDRFSAERTGGSVSTLTIQRTQQEDSAVYLCASSPIAGGGTDTQYFGPGTRLTVL.

The gene calls are TRBV14 and TRBJ1-1; D is unclear. Germline V gives CDR1 SGHDN, CDR2 FVKESK. The ends were cut back, 1 base at V and 1 base at J, with 10 bases in the middle. There are 15 residues in the CDR3. The DNA for the CDR3 is TGTGCCAGCAGCCAAGTACGGGGTGCGAACACTGAAGCTTTCTTT. Its translation is CASSQVRGANTEAFF.

This chain connects TRBV5-4 to TRBJ2-5; 9 bases map to TRBD1. Looked up from germline, CDR1 is SGHNT and CDR2 is YYREEE (reference sequence). CDR3 length: 17 residues. Trimming took 0 bases from V and 5 from J; bases not matched to a gene: 11. In nucleotides, the CDR3 is TGTGCCAGCAGCTTGGGGGGAACAGGGGGCTTCGGGGAGACCCAGTACTTC. Its translation: CASSLGGTGGFGETQYF. The whole variable domain, remainder taken from reference TRBV5-4 and TRBJ2-5, is ETGVTQSPTHLIKTRGQQVTLRCSSQSGHNTVSWYQQALGQGPQFIFQYYREEENGRGNFPPRFSGLQFPNYSSELNVNALELDDSALYLCASSLGGTGGFGETQYFGPGTRLLVL.

The sample holds one count of this clone. V usage is TRBV28 and J usage is TRBJ2-3; TRBD1 matches at 9 bases. CDR3 length: 15 amino acids. Germline V gene lookup returns CDR1 MDHEN and CDR2 SYDVKM. Germline trimming cut 4 bases from V and 3 bases from J; bases unmatched to any gene: 5. The CDR3 DNA follows: TGTGCCAGCAGTTCGGGACAGGGAGGGACAGATACGCAGTATTTT. Protein product: CASSSGQGGTDTQYF.

The chain employs TRBV29-1 and TRBJ1-2; 8 bases align to TRBD1. The CDR3 loop spans 15 amino acids. Trimming took 5 bases from V and 5 from J; bases not matched to a gene: 13. The germline CDR1 and CDR2 sequences are SQVTM and ANQGSEA. CDR3 coding DNA: TGCAGCGTTCTTGACGAGGACAGGGAGCCGTATGGCTACACCTTC. This encodes CSVLDEDREPYGYTF.

This chain joins TRBV7-8 and TRBJ1-5; perhaps TRBD1 as D (5 bases). The CDR3 has 15 amino acids. Germline V gene lookup returns CDR1 SGHVS and CDR2 FQNEAQ. Between the trimmed V and J ends, which lost 5 bases and 4 bases, there was a span of 15 bases. In nucleotides, the CDR3 is TGTGCCAGCAGCAACAGGCAGGCCGGGAATCAGCCCCAGCATTTT. It codes for CASSNRQAGNQPQHF.

This chain links TRBV7-9 with TRBJ1-3, with no clear D. This CDR3 is built from 15 residues. Trimming left V 7 bases short and J 0 bases short, with 13 bases between. Looked up from germline, CDR1 is SEHNR and CDR2 is FQNEAQ (reference sequence). CDR3 DNA sequence: TGTGCCAGCACCTTCCGCCAGGACTCTGGAAACACCATATATTTT. Translation gives CASTFRQDSGNTIYF.

The chain has TRBV9 and TRBJ2-5, with D possibly TRBD1 on 6 matching bases. Germline CDR1 SGDLS, CDR2 YYNGEE. V was pared by 0 bases and J by 2 bases, with 11 bases between. This CDR3 spans 15 amino acids. The CDR3 here is CASSVDNRAQETQYF. The CDR3 DNA is TGTGCCAGCAGCGTAGATAACAGGGCGCAAGAGACCCAGTACTTC.